This T cell receptor (beta chain) was documented in a study of T cell responses to AZD1222 COVID-19 vaccine. Notes on the study in general: Repertoires were sampled only after the peak T cell response. It was only five to seven AZD1222 recipients who were seropositive at baseline. Most donors were white British and more were female, and clonal diversity was possibly underestimated. Recipients of two AZD1222 doses showed rising Spike-specific TCR breadth and depth.

Sequencing used immunoSEQ multiplex PCR; TCRdb keeps in-frame clones, though not all of them. The sample lists tens of thousands of clones, approximately 92% occurring once. Details on this clone: Its antigen is not identified.

The CDR3 runs 15 residues. J was trimmed by 4 bases and V by 4 bases; bases with no gene match: 7. The germline V gene encodes CDR1 SGHRS and CDR2 YFSETQ. The receptor comes from an adult who received the AZD1222 COVID-19 vaccine. Sequencing was performed on peripheral blood, taken 28 days after the second AZD1222 dose. The chain employs TRBV5-1 and TRBJ1-2, with 10 bases matching TRBD1. The CDR3: CASSRTRDRGYGYTF. The CDR3 DNA reads TGCGCCAGCAGCCGAACTCGGGACAGGGGCTATGGCTACACCTTC.